Sequencing of this TCR beta chain was carried out in a study of T cells in Graves' hyperthyroidism and ophthalmopathy. The TCR beta CDR3 regions underwent amplification using RNA transcripts as the source. The HTBI set primed first-round TCR CDR3 RT-PCR. MiXCR, applied by TCRdb to the multiplex PCR reads, yields one record per CDR3 protein. The sample consists of about 600,000 distinct CDR3 sequences, roughly 15% of them appearing once. This clonotype was counted many times. The length of the CDR3 is 12 residues. Trimming removed 5 bases at V and 6 bases at J, with 11 bases between. CDR1 and CDR2 (germline): SNHLY, FYNNEI.

Material: blood. The sequence derives from a woman between 40 and 55 years old with Graves' ophthalmopathy. V gene TRBV2 combines with J gene TRBJ2-7; possibly TRBD1 for D (5 bases). As DNA, the CDR3 is TGTGCCAGCAGTTCCCCTAGGGGCGAGCAGTACTTC. Protein: CASSSPRGEQYF.